This T cell receptor beta chain was retrieved from a study of T cells in Graves' hyperthyroidism and ophthalmopathy. Study results and caveats: The blood repertoire included most of the expanded thyroid clonotypes above 0.001.

Using RNA transcripts as the source, TCR beta CDR3 regions were amplified. A first-round RT-PCR of the TCR CDR3 used the HTBI primer set. Via MiXCR, TCRdb re-called the multiplex PCR reads, giving one row per CDR3 protein. This table has roughly 570,000 distinct CDR3 sequences, roughly 50% appearing once. Thyroid ultrasound and orbital computed tomography, with clinical symptoms and serum thyroxine and TRAb, informed diagnoses. This clonotype appeared many times. The antigen is undetermined. Germline V gene sequence: CDR1 SGHVS, CDR2 FNYEAQ. This CDR3 is 13 amino acids long. The V and J ends lost 1 base and 3 bases respectively, with 7 bases between them.

The sequenced material came from peripheral blood or thyroid tissue (not recorded which). The genes are TRBV7-6 and TRBJ2-7, with unresolved D. The sequence came from a woman aged 18-35 years with Graves' hyperthyroidism. CDR3 sequence reads: CASSLGAFYEQYF. The CDR3 nucleotides are TGTGCCAGCAGCTTAGGGGCATTCTACGAGCAGTACTTC.